Below, one T cell receptor (beta chain) is given with its context. The antigen is undetermined. RNA transcripts served as template for amplifying TCR beta CDR3 sequences. HTBI-primed first-round RT-PCR preceded second-round multiplex PCR. TCRdb re-called the multiplex PCR reads through MiXCR, storing one row per CDR3 protein. The sample yields under 60,000 distinct CDR3 sequences, approximately 47% seen once. Deletions cut 8 bases from V and 5 bases from J, with 12 bases between. The CDR3 sequence is 12 residues long. Germline lookup yields CDR1 SEHNR and CDR2 FQNEAQ (reference sequence). This entry comes from a study of Graves' ophthalmopathy and Graves' hyperthyroidism. Whole-study findings and limits: Clonotypes were expanded in thyroid at above 0.001 frequency, and most also appeared in blood.

The TCR comes from an adult woman with Graves' ophthalmopathy. Source material: peripheral blood. The chain employs TRBV7-9 and TRBJ1-1; D gene unclear. In nucleotides, the CDR3 is TGTGCCAGCGAGTGGGCAAAAACTGAAGCTTTCTTT. This codes for CASEWAKTEAFF.